This TCR beta chain was sequenced during a study of blood T cell repertoires in COVID-19. Overall study context: Samples taken during acute and convalescent COVID-19 were collected in the United States, Italy and Spain. T cells, B-cell-depleted T cells, or PBMCs provided the cDNA or gDNA that served as material.

This CDR3 spans 13 amino acids. Germline V gives CDR1 SGHTA, CDR2 FQGNSA. Trimming removed 9 bases from V and 7 bases from J, with 16 bases in between. Sequencing was performed with immunoSEQ multiplex PCR; in TCRdb, only in-frame clones are kept and a portion is missing. The sample includes a few hundred thousand clones, around 87% of them seen just once. The material sequenced was PBMCs or T cells enriched from blood (not recorded which). This sequence originates from a man aged 35 to 55 in a cohort exposed to, infected with or recovered from COVID-19 (not recorded which). The chain carries TRBV7-2 and TRBJ2-1; TRBD2 is a possible D gene (6 bases). The chain's CDR3 is CASNPGSGNEQFF. CDR3 nucleotide sequence: TGTGCCAGTAATCCCGGGAGTGGAAATGAGCAGTTCTTC.